A single sample gave rise to the 10 T cell receptor beta chains below, sequenced in a study of beta chain features in type 1 diabetes. Reverse transcribing all isolated RNA meant expressed TCRB transcripts were sequenced. Assay: immunoSEQ multiplex PCR; the TCRdb copy retains only in-frame clones and omits some. The sample has fewer than 900,000 clones, 17% seen once. Sequenced input: naive CD4+ T cells from blood. These receptors all stem from a woman aged 18-29 years in good health.

The J gene is TRBJ1-2, the V gene TRBV7-9; D unclear. V was clipped by 1 base and J by 2 bases, with 8 bases between them. This CDR3 is built from 14 residues. Looked up from germline, CDR1 is SEHNR and CDR2 is FQNEAQ (reference sequence). The chain's CDR3 is CASSLGEWNYGYTF. CDR3 nucleotides: TGTGCCAGCAGCTTAGGAGAGTGGAACTATGGCTACACCTTC.

This rearrangement joins TRBV5-1 to TRBJ1-2; D may be TRBD1 (5 bases). Per the germline V gene, CDR1 is SGHRS and CDR2 is YFSETQ. The germline V and J ends were trimmed by 6 bases and 7 bases, with 16 bases remaining between them. The CDR3 sequence is 13 residues long. CDR3 DNA sequence: TGCGCCAGCACCCTTCAGGGTCCTCTTGGCTACACCTTC. It encodes CASTLQGPLGYTF.

The V call is TRBV7-6, the J call TRBJ2-1; no clear D. Trimming cost V 5 bases and J 6 bases, with 26 bases left between them. The CDR3 is 18 residues long. Germline CDR1 SGHVS, CDR2 FNYEAQ. The CDR3 spells CASSATRRGVGTINEQFF. CDR3 DNA: TGTGCCAGCAGCGCTACGAGAAGAGGAGTGGGAACCATCAATGAGCAGTTCTTC.

This clone turned up a few times. CDR3 in amino acids: CASSEPSRGTDTQYF. As DNA, the CDR3 is TGTGCCAGCAGTGAGCCTAGCCGCGGCACAGATACGCAGTATTTT. V and J are TRBV7-8 and TRBJ2-3, with a possible D match to TRBD2 (5 bases). This CDR3 contains 15 residues. Trimming left V 6 bases short and J 1 base short, with 14 bases between. CDR1 and CDR2 from the germline V gene are SGHVS and FQNEAQ. Drawing the rest from reference TRBV7-8 and TRBJ2-3, the complete variable domain is GAGVSQSPRYKVAKRGQDVALRCDPISGHVSLFWYQQALGQGPEFLTYFQNEAQLDKSGLPSDRFFAERPEGSVSTLKIQRTQQEDSAVYLCASSEPSRGTDTQYFGPGTRLTVL.

This sequence joins TRBV27 and TRBJ1-5; 8 bases are a match to TRBD1. The V gene's germline CDR1 is MNHEY and CDR2 SMNVEV (reference sequence). The CDR3 extends over 18 amino acids. The V and J ends lost 2 bases and 5 bases, in that order; junction bases with no gene match: 14. CDR3 region: CASSLVGRGQGVYQPQHF. CDR3 bases: TGTGCCAGCAGTTTAGTGGGCCGTGGACAGGGAGTGTATCAGCCCCAGCATTTT.

J is TRBJ2-5 and V is TRBV28, with D uncertain. The J call may be incorrect, as the DNA end agrees better with TRBJ2-7. Germline V lookup: CDR1 MDHEN, CDR2 SYDVKM. This CDR3 has 14 residues. The CDR3 nucleotides read TGTGCCAGCAGTGAGACCGGGCCCACCTACGAGCAGTACTTC. It is translated as CASSETGPTYEQYF.

This clone was seen more than once but under ten times. This chain joins TRBV7-9 and TRBJ2-1; 7 bases match TRBD2. The CDR3 is 17 amino acids. V was pared by 7 bases and J by 1 base, with 13 bases of the junction left unmatched. The germline V gene encodes CDR1 SEHNR and CDR2 FQNEAQ (reference sequence). The CDR3 spells CASTSRGGLVSYNEQFF. The CDR3, as DNA: TGTGCCAGCACCTCGAGGGGAGGGCTGGTTTCCTACAATGAGCAGTTCTTC.

This clone was counted a few times. This chain connects TRBV28 to TRBJ2-7; D perhaps matches TRBD1 (5 bases). CDR1 is MDHEN, CDR2 SYDVKM, per germline. Trimming removed 1 base at V and 3 bases at J, with 16 bases between. CDR3 length equals 16 residues. The CDR3 nucleotides are TGTGCCAGCAGTTTATTGTCCAGGGTAACAAGCTACGAGCAGTACTTC. Translating it yields CASSLLSRVTSYEQYF.

The V and J genes are TRBV28 and TRBJ1-1; TRBD1 aligns across 7 bases. Germline V gene data show CDR1 as MDHEN and CDR2 as SYDVKM. Trimming took 5 bases from V and 5 from J; bases not matched to a gene: 11. The CDR3 extends over 15 amino acids. For the CDR3, the DNA is TGTGCCAGCAGTCCGTCGAAGGGGGCAAGGACTGAAGCTTTCTTT. It is translated as CASSPSKGARTEAFF.

V is TRBV19 and J is TRBJ2-6; weak D call: TRBD2 (6 bases). The CDR3 sequence is 16 residues long. The germline V and J ends were trimmed by 8 bases and 2 bases, with 16 bases remaining between them. Germline V gene data show CDR1 as LNHDA and CDR2 as SQIVND (reference sequence). The CDR3 loop is CASPIYSGAGANVLTF. CDR3 sequence (DNA): TGTGCCAGTCCAATATATTCGGGGGCTGGGGCCAACGTCCTGACTTTC.